Described below is a single TCR beta chain sequence and its context. The antigen is not known. The data belong to a study of beta chain features in type 1 diabetes. Findings of the study overall: TCRB repertoires of naive, central memory and Treg cells appeared more similar among patients than among healthy donors. TCRB CDR3s from Type 1 diabetes patients were moderately but significantly shorter in all four CD4+ subsets.

The CDR3 has 14 residues. V was clipped by 2 bases and J by 1 base, with 9 bases between them. Looked up from germline, CDR1 is SQVTM and CDR2 is ANQGSEA. The isolated RNA, all of it, was reverse transcribed, so expressed TCRB transcripts were what got sequenced. Sequenced by immunoSEQ multiplex PCR; TCRdb stores in-frame clones only, minus some. The data contain 240,000 or so clones, around 13% of them singletons. Averaging approximately 110 mL, one heparinised blood draw came from each individual donor. The rearrangement uses TRBV29-1 and TRBJ1-3; possibly TRBD1 for D (5 bases). This receptor was identified in a man aged 25-45 years with type 1 diabetes. The sequenced material came from naive CD4+ T cells from blood. Here the CDR3 reads CSVELGGSGNTIYF. The CDR3 DNA reads as TGCAGCGTTGAATTGGGGGGGTCTGGAAACACCATATATTTT.